The 26 T cell receptor beta chains below were found in one sample sequenced in a study of Ad26.COV2.S vaccination and SARS-CoV-2 variants. The method was immunoSEQ multiplex PCR; TCRdb's version includes in-frame clones alone and lacks a portion of them. The table has around 420,000 clones, roughly 90% seen once. Treatment of the sample: 15 to 20 received Ad26.COV2.S at low or high dose, single or two shots; 5 received placebo; per-sample allocation not given. Collection of the samples took place on day 63 after the first injection of vaccine or placebo. The sequences come from peripheral blood, collected in a trial of Ad26.COV2.S vaccine versus placebo. All receptors derive from a person aged 18 to 65 who received the Ad26.COV2.S COVID-19 vaccine or a placebo.

J is TRBJ2-7 and V is TRBV5-6; perhaps D is TRBD1 or TRBD2 (5 bases each). With 5 bases removed from V and 4 bases from J, the gap between germline ends came to 16 bases. Germline V lookup: CDR1 SGHDT, CDR2 YYEEEE. The CDR3 runs 14 residues. In DNA, the CDR3 is TGTGCCAGCAGTTCTCCCGGGACGGAATACGAGCAGTACTTC. Amino acids: CASSSPGTEYEQYF.

The chain is built from TRBV2 and TRBJ2-1; possible D gene TRBD2, 6 bases. The CDR3 totals 17 residues. Germline loops: CDR1 SNHLY, CDR2 FYNNEI. Trimming removed 0 bases from V and 9 bases from J, with 21 bases in between. The CDR3 is CASSEAAGRGVVSEQFF. In nucleotides, the CDR3 is TGTGCCAGCAGTGAAGCGGCTGGGCGGGGTGTGGTTAGTGAGCAGTTCTTC.

The chain combines TRBV30 with TRBJ1-6, with TRBD1 matching over 7 bases. V was clipped by 2 bases and J by 10 bases; unmatched bases: 8. The germline V gene encodes CDR1 GTSNPN and CDR2 SVGIG (reference sequence). The CDR3 loop spans 14 amino acids. CDR3 in amino acids: CAWSKTGTRSPLHF. The CDR3 DNA reads TGTGCCTGGAGTAAGACAGGGACGCGCTCACCCCTCCACTTT.

This clone was counted ten times or more. This chain joins TRBV5-1 and TRBJ1-1; tentative D call: TRBD1 (6 bases). V was cut by 1 base and J by 3 bases, with 10 bases left in between. The CDR3 length is 14 residues. Germline loops: CDR1 SGHRS, CDR2 YFSETQ. CDR3 DNA: TGCGCCAGCAGCTTGTGGGGGGCGGACACTGAAGCTTTCTTT. It yields the protein CASSLWGADTEAFF.

The rearrangement uses TRBV6-5 and TRBJ1-5; no clear D gene. The CDR3 sequence is 13 residues long. Germline assignment: CDR1 MNHEY and CDR2 SVGAGI. V lost 7 bases to trimming and J lost 0 bases, with 7 bases between them. In nucleotides, the CDR3 is TGTGCCAGCACCTTAAATAGCAATCAGCCCCAGCATTTT. Its translation: CASTLNSNQPQHF.

The chain links TRBV28 to TRBJ1-5; TRBD1 matches at 7 bases. This CDR3 is 14 amino acids long. Germline values: CDR1 MDHEN, CDR2 SYDVKM. Unmatched junction bases numbered 10, after V lost 7 bases and J lost 7 bases. CDR3 bases: TGTGCCAGCATCAACGTCAGGGGGAACCAGCCCCAGCATTTT. It specifies CASINVRGNQPQHF.

This chain joins TRBV7-9 and TRBJ2-5; possibly TRBD2 for D (5 bases). Germline V lookup: CDR1 SEHNR, CDR2 FQNEAQ (reference sequence). The CDR3 is 17 amino acids. V lost 5 bases, J lost 2 bases, and 21 bases lay in between. CDR3 DNA sequence: TGTGCCAGCAGCCGATTCCCACCTTCTAGCAGTCAAGAGACCCAGTACTTC. Residues: CASSRFPPSSSQETQYF.

The rearrangement links TRBV5-1 to TRBJ2-2; D not certain. The V gene lost 3 bases and the J gene lost 2 bases, with 5 bases spanning the gap. The CDR3 is made up of 13 amino acids. Germline CDR1 reads SGHRS; CDR2 reads YFSETQ. In nucleotides, the CDR3 is TGCGCCAGCAGCTATACTAACACCGGGGAGCTGTTTTTT. Translating gives CASSYTNTGELFF. The full variable domain, its missing parts supplied by reference TRBV5-1 and TRBJ2-2, is KAGVTQTPRYLIKTRGQQVTLSCSPISGHRSVSWYQQTPGQGLQFLFEYFSETQRNKGNFPGRFSGRQFSNSRSEMNVSTLELGDSALYLCASSYTNTGELFFGEGSRLTVL.

The chain combines TRBV4-1 with TRBJ2-3, with a weak D call TRBD1 (6 bases). Germline assignment: CDR1 MGHRA and CDR2 YSYEKL. The CDR3 is 13 residues long. The V end lost 2 bases, the J end lost 5 bases, and 8 bases lay between the germline ends. CDR3 sequence: CASSQPGVDTQYF. The DNA of the CDR3 is TGCGCCAGCAGCCAACCAGGGGTAGATACGCAGTATTTT.

The CDR3 DNA reads TGTGCCACTTACCTGAGGGAACGGAGCGAGCAGTACTTC. It specifies CATYLRERSEQYF. The chain joins TRBV28 to TRBJ2-7, with D possibly TRBD2 on 5 matching bases. V was cut by 10 bases and J by 6 bases, with 19 bases left in between. CDR1 is MDHEN and CDR2 is SYDVKM in the germline V gene. The CDR3 runs to 13 residues.

The chain combines TRBV5-1 with TRBJ2-7; 8 nucleotides align to TRBD2. V was clipped by 0 bases and J by 6 bases; unmatched bases: 8. This CDR3 has 15 amino acids. Germline V CDR1 and CDR2: SGHRS, YFSETQ. This CDR3 reads CASSLDGTRPSEQYF. DNA of the CDR3: TGCGCCAGCAGCTTGGATGGGACTAGGCCCTCCGAGCAGTACTTC. Full variable domain (rest looked up from reference TRBV5-1 and TRBJ2-7): KAGVTQTPRYLIKTRGQQVTLSCSPISGHRSVSWYQQTPGQGLQFLFEYFSETQRNKGNFPGRFSGRQFSNSRSEMNVSTLELGDSALYLCASSLDGTRPSEQYFGPGTRLTVT.

The chain combines TRBV5-1 with TRBJ2-3; the D is unclear. V was shortened by 0 bases and J by 2 bases, with 10 bases between the two germline ends. The CDR3 runs 15 residues. CDR1 is SGHRS, CDR2 YFSETQ, per germline. The CDR3 sequence is CASSLELPSTDTQYF. CDR3 DNA sequence: TGCGCCAGCAGCTTGGAACTACCGTCCACAGATACGCAGTATTTT.

This chain connects TRBV6-5 to TRBJ2-2; D may match TRBD1 or TRBD2 (5 bases each). The CDR3 consists of 15 residues. CDR1 and CDR2 from the germline V gene are MNHEY and SVGAGI. Trimming took 6 bases from V and 3 from J, leaving 14 bases between them. CDR3 DNA: TGTGCCAGCAGCGCACCGGGACGGGACACCGGGGAGCTGTTTTTT. As protein: CASSAPGRDTGELFF.

The chain joins TRBV7-8 to TRBJ2-1, with a possible D match to TRBD1 (5 bases). This CDR3 region has 15 residues. Germline loops: CDR1 SGHVS, CDR2 FQNEAQ. V was shortened by 5 bases and J by 2 bases, with 13 bases between the two germline ends. Here the CDR3 reads CASSLSGQTYNEQFF. As DNA, the CDR3 is TGTGCCAGCAGCCTCTCCGGACAAACCTACAATGAGCAGTTCTTC.

The chain is built from TRBV7-2 and TRBJ2-1, with a weak D call TRBD1 (6 bases). This CDR3 region has 15 residues. V lost 1 base to trimming and J lost 4 bases, with 11 bases between them. CDR1 and CDR2 from the germline V gene are SGHTA and FQGNSA. Here the CDR3 DNA reads TGTGCCAGCAGCTTAGATGGGACAACTTACAATGAGCAGTTCTTC. Its protein product is CASSLDGTTYNEQFF.

This chain uses TRBV12-3 or TRBV12-4 with TRBJ2-7, with 7 bases aligning to TRBD1. The CDR3 covers 13 residues. Unmatched junction bases numbered 5, after V lost 4 bases and J lost 5 bases. The CDR3 region is CASSYRGENEQYF. The CDR3 coding sequence is TGTGCCAGCAGTTACAGGGGCGAAAACGAGCAGTACTTC.

The chain uses TRBV12-3 or TRBV12-4 and TRBJ1-2; D is possibly TRBD1 (5 bases). This CDR3 has 13 residues. Trimming took 2 bases from V and 4 from J, leaving 8 bases between them. As DNA, the CDR3 is TGTGCCAGCAGTTTAAGGGGACCCTATGGCTACACCTTC. Amino acids: CASSLRGPYGYTF.

V and J are TRBV10-1 and TRBJ2-1; D unclear. The germline V gene has CDR1 WNHNN and CDR2 SYGVQD (reference sequence). The CDR3 has 11 amino acids. Trimming removed 5 bases at V and 5 bases at J, with 4 bases between. The CDR3: CASSLDNEQFF. The CDR3 DNA reads as TGCGCCAGCAGTCTAGACAATGAGCAGTTCTTC.

This clone was found once. The chain couples TRBV7-2 to TRBJ2-7, with 9 bases that match TRBD1. The CDR3 runs 14 residues. Germline CDR1 and CDR2: SGHTA and FQGNSA. V lost 5 bases, J lost 5 bases, and 7 bases stayed unmatched. CDR3 sequence reads: CASSPRTGVDEQYF. The CDR3, as DNA: TGTGCCAGCAGCCCACGGACAGGGGTAGACGAGCAGTACTTC. Variable domain in full (rest from reference TRBV7-2 and TRBJ2-7): GAGVSQSPSNKVTEKGKDVELRCDPISGHTALYWYRQSLGQGLEFLIYFQGNSAPDKSGLPSDRFSAERTGGSVSTLTIQRTQQEDSAVYLCASSPRTGVDEQYFGPGTRLTVT.

V and J are TRBV5-6 and TRBJ2-6; no firm D call. The V and J ends lost 9 bases and 1 base respectively, with 20 bases between them. CDR1 is SGHDT and CDR2 is YYEEEE in the germline V gene. The CDR3 contains 17 residues. CDR3 sequence reads: CATLRNGFPSGANVLTF. DNA for the CDR3: TGTGCCACCCTAAGGAACGGATTCCCTTCTGGGGCCAACGTCCTGACTTTC.

The chain is built from TRBV5-1 and TRBJ2-3, with unresolved D. Germline assignment: CDR1 SGHRS and CDR2 YFSETQ. V lost 0 bases to trimming and J lost 5 bases, with 13 bases between them. This CDR3 is 15 amino acids long. The DNA of the CDR3 is TGCGCCAGCAGCTTGGAGAACGGCGTAATAGATACGCAGTATTTT. Residues: CASSLENGVIDTQYF.

V usage is TRBV4-1 and J usage is TRBJ1-6; D is unresolved. There are 15 residues in the CDR3. Germline values: CDR1 MGHRA, CDR2 YSYEKL. V lost 3 bases, J lost 7 bases, and 13 bases lay in between. The CDR3 sequence is CASSQPLGSNSPLHF. Here the CDR3 DNA reads TGCGCCAGCAGCCAGCCATTAGGGTCGAATTCACCCCTCCACTTT.

The CDR3: CASSRGRGRLYNEQFF. CDR3 coding DNA: TGCGCCAGCAGCCGAGGCAGGGGGCGCCTCTACAATGAGCAGTTCTTC. The chain employs TRBV4-3 and TRBJ2-1, with 8 bases identical to TRBD1. This CDR3 has 16 residues. From germline, CDR1 is LGHNA and CDR2 YSLEER. V trimming: 4 bases; J trimming: 3 bases; junction bases outside the gene matches: 8.

This clone has only a few counts. The CDR3 DNA is TGTGCCAGCAGTGTGTACAATCAGCCCCAGCATTTT. This codes for CASSVYNQPQHF. The chain is built from TRBV2 and TRBJ1-5; no clear D gene. Deletions cut 4 bases from V and 3 bases from J, with 4 bases between. The CDR3 is made up of 12 amino acids. Germline V gene data show CDR1 as SNHLY and CDR2 as FYNNEI. The full variable domain, its missing parts supplied by reference TRBV2 and TRBJ1-5, is EPEVTQTPSHQVTQMGQEVILRCVPISNHLYFYWYRQILGQKVEFLVSFYNNEISEKSEIFDDQFSVERPDGSNFTLKIRSTKLEDSAMYFCASSVYNQPQHFGDGTRLSIL.

This clone was counted once. This rearrangement joins TRBV4-3 to TRBJ2-3; possibly TRBD2 for D (6 bases). CDR3 length: 14 amino acids. V dropped 0 bases and J dropped 6 bases, with 10 bases sitting between them. CDR1 is LGHNA, CDR2 YSLEER, per germline. The CDR3: CASSQDTSGDTQYF. Here the CDR3 DNA reads TGCGCCAGCAGCCAAGATACAAGCGGGGATACGCAGTATTTT.

The rearrangement uses TRBV7-3 and TRBJ2-3; 11 bases are a match to TRBD2. Trimming took 0 bases from V and 5 from J; bases not matched to a gene: 4. Germline assignment: CDR1 SGHTA and CDR2 FQGTGA. This CDR3 region has 16 residues. The CDR3 region is CASSLTPGTSGDTQYF. DNA of the CDR3: TGTGCCAGCAGCTTAACTCCCGGGACTAGCGGAGATACGCAGTATTTT.